Listed here are 9 T cell receptor beta chains from one sample, sequenced in a study of early T cells in non-severe SARS-CoV-2 infection. Using its own MiXCR run on the 5' RACE reads, TCRdb lists one record per CDR3 protein. Of around 67,000 distinct CDR3 sequences in the sample, 12% were seen once. Material: whole blood. All receptors come from an adult who was a healthcare worker with PCR-confirmed SARS-CoV-2 infection or an uninfected control (not recorded which).

The chain joins TRBV6-2 or TRBV6-3 to TRBJ2-5; unclear D gene. Germline CDR1 and CDR2: MNHEY and SVGEGT. V was trimmed by 6 bases and J by 3 bases, leaving 8 bases between them. The CDR3 spans 12 residues. CDR3 coding DNA: TGTGCCAGCAGCTACACGAAAGAGACCCAGTACTTC. Residues: CASSYTKETQYF.

This clonotype was detected many times. The chain combines TRBV20-1 with TRBJ1-1, with D possibly being TRBD1 (6 bases). The germline CDR1 and CDR2 sequences are DFQATT and SNEGSKA (reference sequence). Trimming cost V 6 bases and J 7 bases, with 15 bases left between them. There are 12 residues in the CDR3. CDR3 sequence: CSAFTGTGEAFF. The CDR3 DNA reads as TGCAGTGCCTTCACAGGGACCGGTGAAGCTTTCTTT.

This clonotype came up many times. The chain carries TRBV24-1 and TRBJ2-3; D not certain. This CDR3 comprises 13 residues. Germline loops: CDR1 KGHDR, CDR2 SFDVKD. V was pared by 4 bases and J by 6 bases, with 10 bases between. In DNA form, the CDR3 reads TGTGCCACCAGTGACAGGCTTTTGGATACGCAGTATTTT. Translation gives CATSDRLLDTQYF.

Many counts were recorded for this clonotype. One junction end disagrees with the germline gene, perhaps due to a read error. V usage is TRBV12-3 or TRBV12-4 and J usage is TRBJ2-1; either TRBD1 or TRBD2 may supply D (5 bases each). CDR3 length equals 15 residues. CDR3 nucleotides: TGTGCCAGCAGCTTAGCCCTGGGACCGATTAATGAGCAGTTCTTC. Its protein product is CASSLALGPINEQFF.

In this sample, this clonotype turned up a few times. The V call is TRBV20-1, the J call TRBJ2-5, with 7 positions matching TRBD2. The CDR3 covers 18 residues. V was clipped by 5 bases and J by 5 bases; unmatched bases: 23. In germline, CDR1 is DFQATT, CDR2 SNEGSKA (reference sequence). CDR3 bases: TGCAGTGCTTTAACCCGGGACTACCTTAGTCACACAGTTGAGACCCAGTACTTC. Amino acids: CSALTRDYLSHTVETQYF.

This clonotype was counted many times. The chain links TRBV2 to TRBJ1-6; no reliable D call. V lost 8 bases and J 14 bases, leaving 16 bases between the germline ends. This CDR3 is 12 amino acids long. The germline CDR1 and CDR2 sequences are SNHLY and FYNNEI. CDR3 region: CASQTRVSALHF. CDR3 bases: TGTGCCAGCCAAACCCGGGTATCGGCCCTCCACTTT.

At least ten counts were recorded for this clonotype. This rearrangement joins TRBV5-1 to TRBJ1-1; no clear D. V was shortened by 0 bases and J by 7 bases, with 10 bases between the two germline ends. Germline-derived CDR1 and CDR2 are SGHRS and YFSETQ. The CDR3 extends over 13 amino acids. The CDR3 nucleotides read TGCGCCAGCAGCTTGGATATCCGACGTGAAGCTTTCTTT. This translates into CASSLDIRREAFF. The complete variable domain, with remaining parts taken from reference TRBV5-1 and TRBJ1-1, reads KAGVTQTPRYLIKTRGQQVTLSCSPISGHRSVSWYQQTPGQGLQFLFEYFSETQRNKGNFPGRFSGRQFSNSRSEMNVSTLELGDSALYLCASSLDIRREAFFGQGTRLTVV.

Many counts were recorded for this clonotype. V usage is TRBV30 and J usage is TRBJ2-3; TRBD2 agrees at 7 bases. The CDR3 extends over 10 amino acids. V gave up 5 bases and J gave up 7 bases; unmatched junction bases: 0. Germline V CDR1 and CDR2: GTSNPN, SVGIG (reference sequence). For the CDR3, the DNA is TGTGCCTGGGGGACTAATACGCAGTATTTT. Its protein is CAWGTNTQYF.

This clonotype was counted at least ten times. The chain is built from TRBV25-1 and TRBJ2-1, with D hard to call. The CDR3 is made up of 11 amino acids. CDR1 and CDR2 (germline): MGHDK, SYGVNS. Trimming stripped 6 bases from V and 4 bases from J, with 4 bases between. CDR3: CASRKYNEQFF. In nucleotides, the CDR3 is TGTGCCAGCAGGAAGTACAATGAGCAGTTCTTC.